This passage covers 27 T cell receptor beta chains from one sample sequenced in a study of shared clonotypes between healthy human individuals. Naive CD8 cells, CD45RO-negative and positively selected for CCR7, excluded terminally differentiated effector memory CD45RA+ cells. The repertoire was sequenced with immunoSEQ multiplex PCR; TCRdb's copy has only in-frame clones and lacks some. The table records more than 2 million clones, 93% of them present only once. The sequencing input was naive CD8+ T cells from PBMCs. These receptors all stem from a man between 18 and 35 years old in good health. Some clones in this sample may be carry-over from other donors' samples.

Notes on this clone: At the DNA level, this CDR3 is encoded by other sequences in the same sample as well. The gene calls are TRBV25-1 and TRBJ2-5; D is unresolved. The germline V gene encodes CDR1 MGHDK and CDR2 SYGVNS. This CDR3 has 11 amino acids. V lost 4 bases and J 2 bases, leaving 2 bases between the germline ends. The CDR3 nucleotides are TGTGCCAGCAGTGGACAAGAGACCCAGTACTTC. Translation: CASSGQETQYF.

This chain links TRBV6-5 with TRBJ1-5, with no clear D. V gave up 9 bases and J gave up 7 bases, with 10 bases separating them. Per the germline V gene, CDR1 is MNHEY and CDR2 is SVGAGI. The length of the CDR3 is 11 residues. The CDR3 protein is CASHPRQPQHF. The CDR3 DNA is TGTGCCAGTCACCCCCGGCAGCCCCAGCATTTT.

V usage is TRBV5-1 and J usage is TRBJ2-1, with TRBD2 matching over 9 bases. V trimming: 6 bases; J trimming: 0 bases; junction bases outside the gene matches: 13. This CDR3 is built from 18 residues. Germline CDR1 reads SGHRS; CDR2 reads YFSETQ. The CDR3 DNA follows: TGCGCCAGCACCAAAAGGGTAGCGGGAGCCCACTCCTACAATGAGCAGTTCTTC. It codes for CASTKRVAGAHSYNEQFF.

Here the CDR3 DNA reads TGTGCCAGCAGTTCGCGCCCCTCTGGGGCCAACGTCCTGACTTTC. Its protein is CASSSRPSGANVLTF. The chain uses TRBV27 and TRBJ2-6, with unresolved D. CDR3 length equals 15 residues. The germline gives CDR1 MNHEY, CDR2 SMNVEV (reference sequence). V was shortened by 4 bases and J by 0 bases, with 7 bases between the two germline ends.

The chain joins TRBV4-2 to TRBJ2-1, with D perhaps being TRBD1 or TRBD2 (5 bases each). The germline V gene encodes CDR1 LGHNA and CDR2 YNFKEQ. The CDR3 runs to 21 residues. Trimming cost V 3 bases and J 6 bases, with 33 bases left between them. CDR3 sequence (DNA): TGTGCCAGCAGCCAGACTCCCGGTGGGGGAATGGGGGACCAAAGGACCAATGAGCAGTTCTTC. Translating gives CASSQTPGGGMGDQRTNEQFF.

This clone was detected a few times. This sample also contains other DNA sequences that code for the same CDR3. The V call is TRBV27, the J call TRBJ2-7; TRBD1 or TRBD2 may be the D gene (5 bases each). The germline V gene has CDR1 MNHEY and CDR2 SMNVEV (reference sequence). V was cut by 6 bases and J by 3 bases, with 12 bases left in between. The CDR3 loop spans 13 amino acids. The CDR3 loop reads CASSGTADYEQYF. CDR3 DNA: TGTGCCAGCAGCGGGACGGCCGACTACGAGCAGTACTTC.

The CDR3 region is CASHGTGSNQPQHF. As DNA, the CDR3 is TGTGCCAGTCACGGGACTGGGAGCAATCAGCCCCAGCATTTT. The J gene is TRBJ1-5, the V gene TRBV28, with D tentatively TRBD1 (5 bases). The CDR3 is made up of 14 amino acids. Germline CDR1 reads MDHEN; CDR2 reads SYDVKM. V lost 9 bases and J lost 1, with 13 bases in between.

This chain joins TRBV9 and TRBJ2-7; no firm D call. The V gene lost 1 base and the J gene lost 1 base, with 12 bases spanning the gap. The CDR3 is 15 residues long. Germline V gene data show CDR1 as SGDLS and CDR2 as YYNGEE. CDR3 in amino acids: CASSVRGEWSYEQYF. DNA of the CDR3: TGTGCCAGCAGCGTACGTGGGGAATGGTCCTACGAGCAGTACTTC.

The V gene is TRBV28, the J gene TRBJ2-7; D possibly corresponds to TRBD1 (6 bases). V gave up 2 bases and J gave up 3 bases, with 11 bases separating them. This CDR3 contains 14 residues. Per germline, CDR1 MDHEN and CDR2 SYDVKM. In DNA, the CDR3 is TGTGCCAGCAGTTTAGGGCAGGGGTTCTACGAGCAGTACTTC. Residues: CASSLGQGFYEQYF. The full variable domain, completed using reference TRBV28 and TRBJ2-7, is DVKVTQSSRYLVKRTGEKVFLECVQDMDHENMFWYRQDPGLGLRLIYFSYDVKMKEKGDIPEGYSVSREKKERFSLILESASTNQTSMYLCASSLGQGFYEQYFGPGTRLTVT.

The V call is TRBV4-1, the J call TRBJ1-5; perhaps TRBD1 as D (6 bases). This CDR3 contains 15 residues. The V end lost 0 bases, the J end lost 3 bases, and 9 bases lay between the germline ends. The germline V gene has CDR1 MGHRA and CDR2 YSYEKL. The CDR3 loop reads CASSQEWGANQPQHF. The CDR3 bases are TGCGCCAGCAGCCAAGAGTGGGGGGCCAATCAGCCCCAGCATTTT.

V and J are TRBV5-4 and TRBJ2-6, with D hard to call. The CDR3 sequence is 18 residues long. Germline V gene data show CDR1 as SGHNT and CDR2 as YYREEE (reference sequence). Trimming cost V 4 bases and J 0 bases, with 17 bases left between them. In DNA, the CDR3 is TGTGCCAGCAGCAAATTAAACAGAGATGGCTCTGGGGCCAACGTCCTGACTTTC. This encodes CASSKLNRDGSGANVLTF.

This CDR3 is CASRSDGLMNTEAFF. Written as DNA, the CDR3 is TGTGCCAGCAGGAGTGACGGCCTCATGAACACTGAAGCTTTCTTT. V usage is TRBV7-9 and J usage is TRBJ1-1, with no clear D. V lost 6 bases, J lost 0 bases, and 14 bases lay in between. CDR1 SEHNR and CDR2 FQNEAQ come from the germline V gene (reference sequence). The CDR3 is made up of 15 amino acids.

This sequence joins TRBV7-8 and TRBJ2-7; maybe TRBD1 (6 bases). CDR1 is SGHVS and CDR2 is FQNEAQ in the germline V gene. CDR3 length: 13 residues. Between the trimmed V and J ends, which lost 5 bases and 2 bases, there was a span of 10 bases. In DNA form, the CDR3 reads TGTGCCAGCAGCACAGGGTCGGCCTACGAGCAGTACTTC. This gives the protein CASSTGSAYEQYF.

This chain uses TRBV7-3 with TRBJ2-1, with unresolved D. Germline lookup yields CDR1 SGHTA and CDR2 FQGTGA. CDR3 size: 15 residues. The ends were cut back, 0 bases at V and 0 bases at J, with 6 bases in the middle. CDR3 sequence (DNA): TGTGCCAGCAGCTTAACGCGGAGCTCCTACAATGAGCAGTTCTTC. It yields the protein CASSLTRSSYNEQFF.

The V and J genes are TRBV10-1 and TRBJ2-3; perhaps TRBD2 as D (5 bases). V was clipped by 3 bases and J by 6 bases, with 7 bases between them. The CDR3 is 12 residues long. Germline V gene lookup returns CDR1 WNHNN and CDR2 SYGVQD (reference sequence). Here the CDR3 DNA reads TGCGCCAGCAGTGATCCGGGGGATACGCAGTATTTT. This translates into CASSDPGDTQYF.

This clone was recorded a few times. This sample also contains other DNA sequences that code for the same CDR3. The chain carries TRBV28 and TRBJ1-1; no firm D call. Germline lookup yields CDR1 MDHEN and CDR2 SYDVKM. V lost 2 bases to trimming and J lost 5 bases, with 9 bases between them. The CDR3 has 13 amino acids. Written as DNA, the CDR3 is TGTGCCAGCAGTTTACGAGGCGGGACTGAAGCTTTCTTT. As protein: CASSLRGGTEAFF. Variable domain in full (rest from reference TRBV28 and TRBJ1-1): DVKVTQSSRYLVKRTGEKVFLECVQDMDHENMFWYRQDPGLGLRLIYFSYDVKMKEKGDIPEGYSVSREKKERFSLILESASTNQTSMYLCASSLRGGTEAFFGQGTRLTVV.

The CDR3 here is CASSGREKSDTQYF. The CDR3 DNA sequence: TGTGCCAGCAGCGGGCGGGAGAAGTCAGATACGCAGTATTTT. The chain recombines TRBV11-1 with TRBJ2-3; TRBD2 agrees at 7 bases. In germline, CDR1 is SGHAT, CDR2 FQDESV (reference sequence). The CDR3 contains 14 residues. J gave up 4 bases and V 5 bases, and 6 bases lay outside the gene matches. Using reference TRBV11-1 and TRBJ2-3 for the parts outside the CDR3, the full variable domain is EAEVAQSPRYKITEKSQAVAFWCDPISGHATLYWYRQILGQGPELLVQFQDESVVDDSQLPKDRFSAERLKGVDSTLKIQPAELGDSAMYLCASSGREKSDTQYFGPGTRLTVL.

The rearrangement uses TRBV29-1 and TRBJ2-3, with D possibly matching TRBD1 (8 bases). Germline assignment: CDR1 SQVTM and CDR2 ANQGSEA. This CDR3 spans 13 amino acids. Deletions cut 4 bases from V and 4 bases from J, with 12 bases between. The DNA of the CDR3 is TGCAGCGTTGGTACAGGGGGGGCAGATACGCAGTATTTT. Its protein is CSVGTGGADTQYF.

The sample holds one count of this clone. The chain combines TRBV7-9 with TRBJ1-3; maybe TRBD1 (5 bases). Germline CDR1 and CDR2: SEHNR and FQNEAQ (reference sequence). The CDR3 extends over 18 amino acids. Trimming took 1 base from V and 4 from J, leaving 20 bases between them. The CDR3 sequence is CASSLEPGGSREGNTIYF. Here the CDR3 DNA reads TGTGCCAGCAGCTTAGAACCGGGCGGGTCCAGGGAAGGAAACACCATATATTTT.

The chain has TRBV5-1 and TRBJ2-7, with 8 bases that match TRBD2. V was pared by 0 bases and J by 5 bases, with 13 bases of the junction left unmatched. The germline V gene encodes CDR1 SGHRS and CDR2 YFSETQ. The CDR3 loop spans 17 amino acids. The CDR3 loop is CASSLDPPGGPGDEQYF. The CDR3 DNA sequence: TGCGCCAGCAGCTTGGACCCCCCGGGAGGGCCTGGTGACGAGCAGTACTTC.

V and J are TRBV4-1 and TRBJ1-1; D not resolved. CDR1 and CDR2 from the germline V gene are MGHRA and YSYEKL. Trimming shortened V by 0 bases and J by 1 base, and 15 bases separated the two germline ends. This CDR3 contains 17 residues. Written as DNA, the CDR3 is TGCGCCAGCAGCCAAGATCCCCCCGGGAGCGAGAACACTGAAGCTTTCTTT. Protein: CASSQDPPGSENTEAFF.

This chain links TRBV7-9 with TRBJ2-2; 9 bases are shared with TRBD1. The J segment lost 1 base and the V segment lost 7 bases, leaving 7 bases of the junction unmatched. This CDR3 is 16 amino acids long. The V gene's germline CDR1 is SEHNR and CDR2 FQNEAQ (reference sequence). CDR3 residues: CASNPPGQGNTGELFF. CDR3 in DNA: TGTGCCAGCAACCCACCGGGACAGGGGAACACCGGGGAGCTGTTTTTT.

This chain uses TRBV10-3 with TRBJ2-5; 7 nucleotides line up with TRBD1. This CDR3 comprises 17 residues. Trimming took 4 bases from V and 5 from J; bases not matched to a gene: 16. In germline, CDR1 is ENHRY, CDR2 SYGVKD. CDR3: CAISGSGSGGLGETQYF. DNA of the CDR3: TGTGCCATCAGTGGATCGGGGTCAGGGGGTTTAGGGGAGACCCAGTACTTC.

The chain recombines TRBV7-2 with TRBJ1-1; tentatively, D is TRBD1 (6 bases). The CDR3 runs 14 residues. Germline V CDR1 and CDR2: SGHTA, FQGNSA. V lost 4 bases and J 4 bases, leaving 13 bases between the germline ends. CDR3 loop: CASSSPAGATEAFF. CDR3 coding DNA: TGTGCCAGCAGCTCCCCGGCAGGGGCCACTGAAGCTTTCTTT.

The V and J genes are TRBV19 and TRBJ2-1; D uncertain. The CDR3 extends over 16 amino acids. Germline CDR1 is LNHDA and CDR2 is SQIVND (reference sequence). The V end was cut by 3 bases, the J end by 3 bases, with 15 bases between. Here the CDR3 DNA reads TGTGCCAGTAGTATTGCCTGGCGGACCAACTACAATGAGCAGTTCTTC. Its protein product is CASSIAWRTNYNEQFF.

With regard to this clone: The sample holds other DNA sequences that translate to the same CDR3. V gene TRBV6-5 combines with J gene TRBJ1-1; TRBD1 agrees at 8 bases. The trim removed 0 bases at V and 4 bases at J, leaving 4 bases unmatched. This CDR3 region has 15 residues. In germline, CDR1 is MNHEY, CDR2 SVGAGI. The CDR3 reads CASSYSQGAGTEAFF. The CDR3 DNA is TGTGCCAGCAGTTACTCGCAGGGGGCTGGCACTGAAGCTTTCTTT.

The chain employs TRBV10-2 and TRBJ1-5, with unresolved D. CDR1 is WSHSY and CDR2 is SAAADI in the germline V gene. With 2 bases removed from V and 6 bases from J, the gap between germline ends came to 14 bases. This CDR3 has 15 residues. The CDR3 spells CASSERASGGQPQHF. In DNA, the CDR3 is TGCGCCAGCAGTGAGAGGGCCTCAGGCGGTCAGCCCCAGCATTTT.